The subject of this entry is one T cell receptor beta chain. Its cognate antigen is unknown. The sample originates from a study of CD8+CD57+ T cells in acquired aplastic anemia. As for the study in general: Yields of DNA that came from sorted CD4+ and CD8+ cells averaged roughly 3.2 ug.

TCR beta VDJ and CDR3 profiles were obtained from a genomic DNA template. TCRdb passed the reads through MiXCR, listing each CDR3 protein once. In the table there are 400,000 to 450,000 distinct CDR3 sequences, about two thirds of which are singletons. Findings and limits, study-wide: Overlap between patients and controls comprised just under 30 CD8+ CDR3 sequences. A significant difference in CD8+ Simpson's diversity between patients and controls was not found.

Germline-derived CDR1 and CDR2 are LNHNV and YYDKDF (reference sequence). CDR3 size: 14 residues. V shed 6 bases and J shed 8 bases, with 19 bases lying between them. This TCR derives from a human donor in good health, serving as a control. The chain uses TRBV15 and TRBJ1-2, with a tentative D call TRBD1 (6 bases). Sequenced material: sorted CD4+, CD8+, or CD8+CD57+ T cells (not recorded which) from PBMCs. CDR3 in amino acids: CATSRAGVLGGYTF. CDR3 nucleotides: TGTGCCACCAGTAGGGCAGGGGTTCTAGGAGGCTACACCTTC.